This T cell receptor beta chain was sequenced in a study of cytomegalovirus exposure and HLA in healthy donors. The overall study: Among around 400 genotyped donors, about 80% fell in the Caucasian-associated ancestry cluster.

General observations from the study: High sensitivity and specificity were reportedly achieved when the classifier diagnosed cytomegalovirus status. Researchers counted around 180 TCR beta chains as cytomegalovirus-associated.

In its sample, this clone was seen once. Its antigen is unknown. The donors were healthy bone marrow donors. PCR was performed using 60 Vbeta and 13 Jbeta primers. This table comes from immunoSEQ multiplex PCR, and its TCRdb copy is limited to in-frame clones, with some not included. The sample holds 110,000 to 150,000 clones, about 78% seen once. The CDR3 covers 15 residues. Germline V gene sequence: CDR1 SGHDT, CDR2 YYEEEE. V gave up 3 bases and J gave up 4 bases, with 16 bases separating them. Sequences were obtained from PBMCs. This TCR derives from a man in his forties in good health and CMV-seropositive. The chain carries TRBV5-6 and TRBJ1-1; D is perhaps TRBD1 (5 bases). CDR3 loop: CASSSPGGRATEAFF. The CDR3 DNA sequence: TGTGCCAGCAGCTCCCCGGGGGGTCGGGCCACTGAAGCTTTCTTT.